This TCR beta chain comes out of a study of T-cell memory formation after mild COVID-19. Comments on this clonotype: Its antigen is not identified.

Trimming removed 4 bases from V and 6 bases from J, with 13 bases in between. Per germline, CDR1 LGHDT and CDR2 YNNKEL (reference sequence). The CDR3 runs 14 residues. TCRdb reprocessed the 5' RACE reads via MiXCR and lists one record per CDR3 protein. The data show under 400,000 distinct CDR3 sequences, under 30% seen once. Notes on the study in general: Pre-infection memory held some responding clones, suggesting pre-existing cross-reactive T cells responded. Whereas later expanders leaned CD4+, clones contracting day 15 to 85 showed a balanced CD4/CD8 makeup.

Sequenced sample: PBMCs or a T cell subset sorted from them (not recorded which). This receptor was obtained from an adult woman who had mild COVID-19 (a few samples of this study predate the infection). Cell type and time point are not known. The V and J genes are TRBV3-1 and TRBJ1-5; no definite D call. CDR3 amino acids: CASSPQRGIQPQHF. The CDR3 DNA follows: TGTGCCAGCAGCCCCCAGAGAGGGATTCAGCCCCAGCATTTT.